The 28 T cell receptor beta chains reported below all come from one sample, sequenced in a study of shared clonotypes between healthy human individuals. Sequencing was performed with immunoSEQ multiplex PCR; in TCRdb, only in-frame clones are kept and a portion is missing. The sample contains 550,000 to 850,000 clones, 55% to 80% of which appear only once. Material: memory CD4+ T cells sorted from blood. Stated subset: CD45RA-negative fraction. These receptor sequences come from a woman aged 25 to 39 in good health.

The chain links TRBV7-8 to TRBJ1-2, with TRBD1 identical over 7 bases. The V gene end was trimmed by 5 bases and the J gene end by 8 bases; junction bases not matched to a gene: 5. The CDR3 runs 12 residues. CDR1 and CDR2 (germline): SGHVS, FQNEAQ. The DNA for the CDR3 is TGTGCCAGCAGCCGGGACAGTCGGGGCTACACCTTC. Residues: CASSRDSRGYTF.

This rearrangement joins TRBV28 to TRBJ1-4; D is unclear. CDR1 and CDR2 from the germline V gene are MDHEN and SYDVKM. This CDR3 spans 12 amino acids. Trimming left V 6 bases short and J 2 bases short, with 4 bases between. The chain's CDR3 is CASRLTNEKLFF. The CDR3, as DNA: TGTGCCAGCAGACTTACTAATGAAAAACTGTTTTTT.

Concerning this clone: Other DNA sequences within the sample encode an identical CDR3. The CDR3 DNA follows: TGTGCCAGTAGTATAGGTCAGGGGGTCCAAGAGACCCAGTACTTC. This sequence encodes CASSIGQGVQETQYF. The V gene is TRBV19, the J gene TRBJ2-5, with 7 bases matching TRBD1. Trimming cost V 1 base and J 1 base; bases outside gene matches: 3. This CDR3 has 15 amino acids. The germline V gene has CDR1 LNHDA and CDR2 SQIVND (reference sequence).

The rearrangement links TRBV25-1 to TRBJ2-1; D unresolved. From germline, CDR1 is MGHDK and CDR2 SYGVNS. Trimming stripped 1 base from V and 3 bases from J, with 10 bases between. There are 15 residues in the CDR3. The DNA for the CDR3 is TGTGCCAGCAGTGAATCGGCAGGTTTCTACAATGAGCAGTTCTTC. Its translation is CASSESAGFYNEQFF.

The V gene is TRBV4-1, the J gene TRBJ2-1; TRBD2 agrees at 7 bases. Losses at the gene ends were 0 bases for V and 16 bases for J; bases not matched to a gene: 9. The germline CDR1 and CDR2 sequences are MGHRA and YSYEKL. This CDR3 has 13 amino acids. The CDR3 loop is CASSQEVWGGPFF. The CDR3 DNA follows: TGCGCCAGCAGCCAAGAAGTATGGGGAGGGCCCTTCTTC.

The rearrangement uses TRBV28 and TRBJ1-2; weak D call: TRBD1 (5 bases). This CDR3 is built from 15 residues. Deletions cut 5 bases from V and 4 bases from J, with 17 bases between. The germline V gene has CDR1 MDHEN and CDR2 SYDVKM. The CDR3 DNA follows: TGTGCCAGCAGTCGCAGCGGGGCATCTAGCTATGGCTACACCTTC. Translated: CASSRSGASSYGYTF.

This clone occurred a few times. The chain links TRBV5-1 to TRBJ1-2, with D unclear. Germline CDR1 is SGHRS and CDR2 is YFSETQ. V was shortened by 0 bases and J by 4 bases, with 13 bases between the two germline ends. The CDR3 covers 15 residues. The CDR3 reads CASSLEVGSGYGYTF. CDR3 sequence (DNA): TGCGCCAGCAGCTTGGAGGTGGGATCGGGCTATGGCTACACCTTC.

The genes are TRBV5-1 and TRBJ2-1, with 10 positions matching TRBD1. J was trimmed by 9 bases and V by 0 bases; bases with no gene match: 3. The germline V gene has CDR1 SGHRS and CDR2 YFSETQ. The CDR3 sequence is 14 residues long. CDR3 sequence: CASSLGQGAVEQFF. The CDR3 region has the DNA TGCGCCAGCAGCTTGGGACAGGGGGCGGTTGAGCAGTTCTTC.

This clone turned up a few times. J is TRBJ2-7 and V is TRBV19; tentative D call: TRBD2 (6 bases). The CDR3 extends over 14 amino acids. Germline CDR1 LNHDA, CDR2 SQIVND (reference sequence). V lost 5 bases to trimming and J lost 7 bases, with 18 bases between them. CDR3 sequence reads: CASSRRTTSGEQYF. As DNA, the CDR3 is TGTGCCAGTAGTCGGCGGACTACCTCTGGTGAGCAGTACTTC.

The V call is TRBV19, the J call TRBJ2-7, with 8 bases lining up with TRBD1. Germline V gene sequence: CDR1 LNHDA, CDR2 SQIVND (reference sequence). V was pared by 4 bases and J by 5 bases, with 4 bases of the junction left unmatched. The CDR3 extends over 13 amino acids. The CDR3 nucleotides are TGTGCCAGTAGTAGGAGGACAGGGAACGAGCAGTACTTC. Translating it yields CASSRRTGNEQYF.

The chain links TRBV27 to TRBJ1-5; D unresolved. Trimming left V 6 bases short and J 0 bases short, with 18 bases between. Germline V gene lookup returns CDR1 MNHEY and CDR2 SMNVEV (reference sequence). The CDR3 is made up of 17 amino acids. CDR3 DNA: TGTGCCAGCAGCCGACGGGGAGAGGCCCTTAGCAATCAGCCCCAGCATTTT. Its translation: CASSRRGEALSNQPQHF.

The CDR3 region is CASSLKGLAYEQYF. The CDR3 nucleotides are TGCGCCAGCAGCTTGAAAGGACTAGCCTACGAGCAGTACTTC. The V gene is TRBV5-1, the J gene TRBJ2-7; the match to TRBD2 covers 7 bases. V lost 1 base and J lost 2; bases outside the gene matches: 3. Per germline, CDR1 SGHRS and CDR2 YFSETQ. This CDR3 is built from 14 residues.

This clone was counted once. The V and J genes are TRBV9 and TRBJ2-1, with TRBD2 matching 8 bases. The CDR3 sequence is 14 residues long. Germline CDR1 and CDR2: SGDLS and YYNGEE. V lost 0 bases and J lost 13; bases outside the gene matches: 9. The CDR3 coding sequence is TGTGCCAGCAGCGTAGTTCCGACTAGCGATACTCAGTTCTTC. Its translation: CASSVVPTSDTQFF.

Of note for this clone: This probably arose from a read error, given a far larger clone one base away. The rearrangement links TRBV27 to TRBJ2-3; D is uncertain. V dropped 5 bases and J dropped 2 bases, with 5 bases sitting between them. This CDR3 has 12 amino acids. The germline V gene has CDR1 MNHEY and CDR2 SMNVEV (reference sequence). The CDR3 nucleotides read TGTGCCAGCAGTCCTAACACAGATACGCAGTATTTT. Protein product: CASSPNTDTQYF.

The V and J genes are TRBV11-2 and TRBJ2-7; the match to TRBD1 covers 7 bases. This CDR3 has 13 residues. Trimming cost V 8 bases and J 3 bases; bases outside gene matches: 7. Germline CDR1 is SGHAT and CDR2 is FQNNGV. DNA of the CDR3: TGTGCCAGCGCGAGGGACAGTAACTACGAGCAGTACTTC. Its translation is CASARDSNYEQYF.

The chain carries TRBV30 and TRBJ1-4, with D hard to call. Trimming shortened V by 0 bases and J by 0 bases, and 8 bases separated the two germline ends. This CDR3 is built from 15 residues. Germline-derived CDR1 and CDR2 are GTSNPN and SVGIG (reference sequence). CDR3 DNA: TGTGCCTGGAGTGTGGGCTTTGCAACTAATGAAAAACTGTTTTTT. Its protein is CAWSVGFATNEKLFF. The whole variable domain, filled in from reference TRBV30 and TRBJ1-4, reads SQTIHQWPATLVQPVGSPLSLECTVEGTSNPNLYWYRQAAGRGLQLLFYSVGIGQISSEVPQNLSASRPQDRQFILSSKKLLLSDSGFYLCAWSVGFATNEKLFFGSGTQLSVL.

The V gene is TRBV6-4, the J gene TRBJ2-3, with TRBD2 matching 8 bases. J lost 4 bases, V lost 4 bases, and 13 bases had no gene match. Germline CDR1 and CDR2: MRHNA and SNTAGT. This CDR3 comprises 17 residues. This CDR3 reads CASSAPSSGPQSDTQYF. The CDR3 DNA reads TGTGCCAGCAGTGCCCCCTCTAGCGGGCCACAATCAGATACGCAGTATTTT.

Comments on this clone: This sample includes further DNA sequences coding for the same CDR3. The J gene is TRBJ2-3, the V gene TRBV28; TRBD2 matches at 8 bases. V trimming: 1 base; J trimming: 1 base; junction bases outside the gene matches: 1. Germline values: CDR1 MDHEN, CDR2 SYDVKM. The length of the CDR3 is 15 residues. This chain's CDR3 is CASSLSGGGTDTQYF. The DNA for the CDR3 is TGTGCCAGCAGTTTATCGGGAGGGGGCACAGATACGCAGTATTTT.

This clone was seen many times. The chain carries TRBV5-1 and TRBJ2-7; 7 positions agree with TRBD2. Trimming took 3 bases from V and 4 from J; bases not matched to a gene: 7. The CDR3 has 14 amino acids. The V gene's germline CDR1 is SGHRS and CDR2 YFSETQ. CDR3: CASSYGAGVYEQYF. The CDR3 nucleotides read TGCGCCAGCAGCTATGGGGCGGGAGTTTACGAGCAGTACTTC.

The chain recombines TRBV9 with TRBJ1-5, with D perhaps matching TRBD1 (5 bases). Germline CDR1 and CDR2: SGDLS and YYNGEE. The CDR3 spans 15 residues. V gave up 0 bases and J gave up 7 bases, with 14 bases separating them. DNA of the CDR3: TGTGCCAGCAGCGTAGCTCACGTAGGGGCACAGCCCCAGCATTTT. This sequence encodes CASSVAHVGAQPQHF.

This chain uses TRBV27 with TRBJ2-7, with D possibly being TRBD1 (6 bases). V was pared by 6 bases and J by 4 bases, with 13 bases between. The CDR3 length is 13 residues. The V gene's germline CDR1 is MNHEY and CDR2 SMNVEV (reference sequence). The CDR3 protein is CASSVDRLYEQYF. CDR3 coding DNA: TGTGCCAGCAGCGTGGACAGACTTTACGAGCAGTACTTC.

This chain joins TRBV25-1 and TRBJ2-7; no firm D call. The CDR3 spans 13 residues. V was cut by 8 bases and J by 3 bases, with 14 bases left in between. Germline loops: CDR1 MGHDK, CDR2 SYGVNS. CDR3 amino acids: CASGRDKNYEQYF. The CDR3, as DNA: TGTGCCAGCGGCAGAGACAAGAACTACGAGCAGTACTTC.

The rearrangement links TRBV5-1 to TRBJ2-3; 9 bases are a match to TRBD2. Germline V gene data show CDR1 as SGHRS and CDR2 as YFSETQ. This CDR3 is built from 16 residues. Trimming cost V 4 bases and J 4 bases; bases outside gene matches: 10. CDR3 loop: CASSQPGGRGSDTQYF. The CDR3 region has the DNA TGCGCCAGCAGCCAGCCGGGCGGGAGGGGCTCAGATACGCAGTATTTT.

This clone was counted at least ten times. The chain is built from TRBV2 and TRBJ2-1; D possibly corresponds to TRBD2 (5 bases). The length of the CDR3 is 18 residues. The V gene lost 4 bases and the J gene lost 8 bases, with 27 bases spanning the gap. The germline V gene has CDR1 SNHLY and CDR2 FYNNEI. CDR3 coding DNA: TGTGCCAGCAGTGGTAAAATACTAGTCAGTATCGGGTCGGATGAGCAGTTCTTC. Protein product: CASSGKILVSIGSDEQFF.

About this clone itself: A much more abundant neighbour one base away suggests this may be a read error. The chain has TRBV28 and TRBJ2-3; possibly TRBD2 for D (5 bases). Germline-derived CDR1 and CDR2 are MDHEN and SYDVKM. Trimming took 3 bases from V and 1 from J, leaving 8 bases between them. CDR3 length: 14 amino acids. The CDR3 DNA is TGTGCCAGCAGTTTCGGGGATGGCACAGATACGCAGTATTTT. It translates to CASSFGDGTDTQYF.

The chain uses TRBV7-9 and TRBJ1-1, with D perhaps TRBD1 (5 bases). This CDR3 comprises 15 residues. Germline CDR1 is SEHNR and CDR2 is FQNEAQ (reference sequence). Trimming cost V 7 bases and J 5 bases, with 20 bases left between them. Here the CDR3 reads CASTLLGGAGTEAFF. CDR3 coding DNA: TGTGCCAGCACCCTCCTTGGAGGGGCTGGTACTGAAGCTTTCTTT.

This clone was seen only a few times. This rearrangement joins TRBV6-6 to TRBJ2-7, with D possibly matching TRBD1 (6 bases). This CDR3 has 14 amino acids. The germline gives CDR1 MNHNY, CDR2 SVGAGI (reference sequence). Trimming cost V 2 bases and J 6 bases, with 14 bases left between them. This CDR3 is CASSYLGAGSEQYF. CDR3 sequence (DNA): TGTGCCAGCAGTTACCTGGGGGCCGGCTCCGAGCAGTACTTC.

The chain combines TRBV5-1 with TRBJ2-1; D may correspond to TRBD1 or TRBD2 (5 bases each). The V gene's germline CDR1 is SGHRS and CDR2 YFSETQ. The CDR3 is made up of 14 amino acids. The germline V and J ends were trimmed by 3 bases and 3 bases, with 10 bases remaining between them. The CDR3 bases are TGCGCCAGCAGCTCCGGGGCTAGCTACAATGAGCAGTTCTTC. Residues: CASSSGASYNEQFF. The variable domain in full, completed from reference TRBV5-1 and TRBJ2-1, reads KAGVTQTPRYLIKTRGQQVTLSCSPISGHRSVSWYQQTPGQGLQFLFEYFSETQRNKGNFPGRFSGRQFSNSRSEMNVSTLELGDSALYLCASSSGASYNEQFFGPGTRLTVL.